This entry lists 14 T cell receptor beta chains sequenced from one sample in a study of cytomegalovirus exposure and HLA in healthy donors (TCRdb year 2017). Libraries were made using the immunoSEQ multiplex PCR assay. The multiplex PCR relied on a mix of 60 forward primers for TCR Vbeta segments and 13 reverse primers for TCR Jbeta segments. Here the immuneACCESS table is served through TCRdb, limited to in-frame sequences with V and J called. Missing clones are a known gap in these copies; in checked studies unresolved V genes cover under half, and the rest lacks a known reason. This sample lists roughly 100,000 clones; roughly 70% were detected once. The ten largest clones add up to over 13% of the sample. Source material: PBMCs. These receptors all come from a woman aged 45-65 years in good health and CMV-seropositive.

This chain uses TRBV7-9 with TRBJ2-3, with a possible D match to TRBD2 (5 bases). Germline V lookup: CDR1 SEHNR, CDR2 FQNEAQ (reference sequence). The length of the CDR3 is 13 residues. The V end was cut by 5 bases, the J end by 2 bases, with 8 bases between. DNA of the CDR3: TGTGCCAGCAGCCCGGACTTCACAGATACGCAGTATTTT. Translation gives CASSPDFTDTQYF.

Only a few counts were recorded for this clone. The chain employs TRBV19 and TRBJ2-3, with D uncertain. V lost 1 base and J 3 bases, leaving 5 bases between the germline ends. The V gene's germline CDR1 is LNHDA and CDR2 SQIVND (reference sequence). The CDR3 is 13 amino acids. The CDR3 here is CASSIARTDTQYF. CDR3 nucleotide sequence: TGTGCCAGTAGTATAGCCAGAACAGATACGCAGTATTTT.

The chain recombines TRBV28 with TRBJ1-2; possibly TRBD1 for D (5 bases). This CDR3 region has 14 residues. Germline V gives CDR1 MDHEN, CDR2 SYDVKM. V was shortened by 5 bases and J by 4 bases, with 14 bases between the two germline ends. CDR3 region: CASSPSGALYGYTF. The CDR3 DNA sequence: TGTGCCAGCAGTCCAAGCGGGGCGCTCTATGGCTACACCTTC.

The chain joins TRBV5-4 to TRBJ2-7; maybe TRBD2 (5 bases). Trimming removed 3 bases at V and 5 bases at J, with 12 bases between. The CDR3 is made up of 13 amino acids. Looked up from germline, CDR1 is SGHNT and CDR2 is YYREEE (reference sequence). The CDR3 sequence is CASSYRTEDEQYF. Here the CDR3 DNA reads TGTGCCAGCAGCTATCGGACGGAGGACGAGCAGTACTTC.

CDR3 in DNA: TGTGCCAGCAGCCACAGCGGACAGGCGCCTGGAAACACCATATATTTT. It encodes CASSHSGQAPGNTIYF. The V and J genes are TRBV7-8 and TRBJ1-3; 7 bases are shared with TRBD1. Trimming removed 5 bases from V and 2 bases from J; junction bases left unmatched: 9. CDR3 size: 16 residues. Germline V gene data show CDR1 as SGHVS and CDR2 as FQNEAQ.

The CDR3 DNA follows: TGTGCCAGCAGTTTAAGGGGAACTAATGAAAAACTGTTTTTT. Translating it yields CASSLRGTNEKLFF. The chain carries TRBV28 and TRBJ1-4; possible D gene TRBD1, 5 bases. This CDR3 has 14 residues. Trimming left V 2 bases short and J 1 base short, with 5 bases between. Germline lookup yields CDR1 MDHEN and CDR2 SYDVKM.

This chain connects TRBV15 to TRBJ2-5; perhaps TRBD1 as D (5 bases). Germline V CDR1 and CDR2: LNHNV, YYDKDF (reference sequence). There are 14 residues in the CDR3. V was cut by 0 bases and J by 2 bases, with 7 bases left in between. CDR3: CATSRDKGQETQYF. The CDR3, as DNA: TGTGCCACCAGCAGAGACAAGGGGCAAGAGACCCAGTACTTC.

V is TRBV27 and J is TRBJ1-1; 8 bases align to TRBD1. This CDR3 spans 19 amino acids. Unmatched junction bases numbered 19, after V lost 6 bases and J lost 1 base. The V gene's germline CDR1 is MNHEY and CDR2 SMNVEV (reference sequence). The CDR3 sequence: CASRKWVGQGTTTNTEAFF. CDR3 DNA: TGTGCCAGCAGGAAATGGGTAGGACAGGGAACGACAACGAACACTGAAGCTTTCTTT.

The chain recombines TRBV28 with TRBJ2-5; D is uncertain. V lost 6 bases to trimming and J lost 7 bases, with 9 bases between them. The CDR3 sequence is 11 residues long. Per the germline V gene, CDR1 is MDHEN and CDR2 is SYDVKM. In nucleotides, the CDR3 is TGTGCCAGCAGAAACTCGGGGACCCAGTACTTC. Translation gives CASRNSGTQYF.

The CDR3 DNA is TGCGCCAGCAGCTTAACAGGGGGCCTCTACAATGAGCAGTTCTTC. Translating it yields CASSLTGGLYNEQFF. This chain uses TRBV5-1 with TRBJ2-1; 9 bases map to TRBD1. The CDR3 sequence is 15 residues long. Germline V CDR1 and CDR2: SGHRS, YFSETQ. Unmatched junction bases numbered 3, after V lost 2 bases and J lost 3 bases.

This clone was observed a single time. J is TRBJ2-7 and V is TRBV10-1; a weak D match, TRBD1 (6 bases). Germline CDR1 reads WNHNN; CDR2 reads SYGVQD (reference sequence). The CDR3 sequence is 15 residues long. Trimming took off 3 bases at V and 1 base at J, with 13 bases between the two ends. The CDR3 DNA is TGCGCCAGCAGTGAAAGAGGGCAGGGGTCCTACGAGCAGTACTTC. This encodes CASSERGQGSYEQYF.

This chain uses TRBV6-5 with TRBJ2-5; 9 bases fit TRBD1. Per germline, CDR1 MNHEY and CDR2 SVGAGI. V dropped 4 bases and J dropped 5; count of bases not matched to a gene: 8. CDR3 length: 15 amino acids. The CDR3 loop reads CASSSSTGGFETQYF. In DNA form, the CDR3 reads TGTGCCAGCAGTTCCTCTACAGGGGGCTTTGAGACCCAGTACTTC.

The CDR3 here is CASSLGDPTNTEAFF. Written as DNA, the CDR3 is TGTGCCAGCAGCTTAGGAGATCCCACGAACACTGAAGCTTTCTTT. The chain uses TRBV7-9 and TRBJ1-1; D remains ambiguous. The length of the CDR3 is 15 residues. Germline V gene sequence: CDR1 SEHNR, CDR2 FQNEAQ (reference sequence). V was clipped by 1 base and J by 1 base, with 10 bases between them.

The rearrangement joins TRBV6-5 to TRBJ2-3; weak D call: TRBD2 (6 bases). Germline V gene sequence: CDR1 MNHEY, CDR2 SVGAGI. The V and J ends lost 7 bases and 1 base respectively, with 9 bases between them. This CDR3 is 13 amino acids long. CDR3 protein: CASTEGRTDTQYF. In nucleotides, the CDR3 is TGTGCCAGCACGGAGGGCCGCACAGATACGCAGTATTTT.